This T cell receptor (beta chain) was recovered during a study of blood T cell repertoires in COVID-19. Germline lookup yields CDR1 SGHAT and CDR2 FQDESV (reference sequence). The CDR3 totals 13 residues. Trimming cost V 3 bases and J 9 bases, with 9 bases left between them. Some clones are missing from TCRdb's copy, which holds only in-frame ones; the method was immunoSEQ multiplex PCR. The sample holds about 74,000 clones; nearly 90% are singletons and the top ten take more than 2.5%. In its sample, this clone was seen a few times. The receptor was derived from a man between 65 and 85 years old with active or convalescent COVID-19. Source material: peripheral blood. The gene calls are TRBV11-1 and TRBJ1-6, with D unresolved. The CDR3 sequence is CASSFEEVSPLHF. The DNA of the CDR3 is TGTGCCAGCAGCTTCGAGGAGGTTTCACCCCTCCACTTT.